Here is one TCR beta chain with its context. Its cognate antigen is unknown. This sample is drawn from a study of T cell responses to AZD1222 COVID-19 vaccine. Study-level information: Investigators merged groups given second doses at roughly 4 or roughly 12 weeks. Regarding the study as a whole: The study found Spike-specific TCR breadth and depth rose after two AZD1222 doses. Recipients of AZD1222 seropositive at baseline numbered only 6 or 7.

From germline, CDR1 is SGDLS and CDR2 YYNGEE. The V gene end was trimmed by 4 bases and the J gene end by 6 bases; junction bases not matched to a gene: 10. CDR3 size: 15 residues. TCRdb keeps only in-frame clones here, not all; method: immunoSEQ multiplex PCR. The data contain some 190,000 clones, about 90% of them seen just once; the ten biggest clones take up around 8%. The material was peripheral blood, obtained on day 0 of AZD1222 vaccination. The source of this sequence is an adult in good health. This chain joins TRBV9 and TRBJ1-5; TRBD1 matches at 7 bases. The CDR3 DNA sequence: TGTGCCAGCAGCCGGGCCGGTCAGGGGGTTCAGCCCCAGCATTTT. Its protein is CASSRAGQGVQPQHF.